Listed below are T cell receptor beta chains from one sample, sequenced in a study of blood T cell repertoires in COVID-19. Only in-frame clones appear in the TCRdb table, and some are missing; sequencing was by immunoSEQ multiplex PCR. The sample records over 200,000 clones, roughly 90% being singletons. Material for sequencing was peripheral blood. The receptor source for this set is a man aged 40-49 years with active or convalescent COVID-19. The CDR3 runs from the conserved cysteine through the conserved F or W. D genes are given only for firm matches. Part of the rows lack a size; the others show once, few, many or a class for expanded clones.

TRBJ2-7 | TRBV30 | NA | NA | CAWSVLGAEQYF | TGTGCCTGGAGTGTATTGGGGGCCGAGCAGTACTTC
TRBJ1-1 | TRBV7-3 | NA | NA | CASSFTRGAEAFF | TGTGCCAGCAGCTTCACCCGGGGGGCAGAAGCTTTCTTT
TRBJ2-3 | TRBV7-9 | NA | NA | CASSLTGSSTDTQYF | TGTGCCAGCAGCTTAACAGGGTCTAGCACAGATACGCAGTATTTT
TRBJ2-5 | TRBV7-9 | NA | NA | CASRRWEQETQYF | TGTGCCAGCAGGCGCTGGGAGCAAGAGACCCAGTACTTC
TRBJ2-5 | TRBV24-1 | TRBD2 | NA | CATSDRGLAGVETQYF | TGTGCCACCAGTGATCGGGGACTAGCGGGAGTAGAGACCCAGTACTTC
TRBJ2-1 | TRBV11-3 | NA | once | CASSSPSASYSSYNEQFF | TGTGCCAGCAGCTCGCCTAGCGCTTCTTACAGCTCCTACAATGAGCAGTTCTTC
TRBJ2-6 | TRBV30 | NA | NA | CAWGDITGANVLTF | TGTGCCTGGGGGGACATCACGGGGGCCAACGTCCTGACTTTC
TRBJ2-7 | TRBV28 | NA | NA | CASSAYDMPGEQYF | TGTGCCAGCAGTGCCTATGACATGCCGGGGGAGCAGTACTTC
TRBJ1-1 | TRBV11-2 | TRBD1 | NA | CASSLVGGGTPEAFF | TGTGCCAGCAGCTTAGTAGGGGGCGGGACTCCTGAAGCTTTCTTT
TRBJ1-4 | TRBV7-9 | NA | NA | CASSLASTNEKLFF | TGTGCCAGCAGCTTAGCGAGCACTAATGAAAAACTGTTTTTT
TRBJ2-7 | TRBV7-9 | TRBD2 | NA | CASILSGTSGRGEQYF | TGTGCCAGCATCCTCTCCGGGACTAGCGGGAGGGGCGAGCAGTACTTC
TRBJ1-4 | TRBV9 | NA | NA | CASRSGTNEKLFF | TGTGCCAGCAGGTCAGGGACTAATGAAAAACTGTTTTTT
TRBJ1-2 | TRBV28 | TRBD1 | NA | CASRQPGQGASGYTF | TGTGCCAGCAGGCAACCGGGACAGGGGGCGAGTGGCTACACCTTC
TRBJ2-5 | TRBV5-6 | TRBD1 | once | CASSWGTGGEETQYF | TGTGCCAGCAGCTGGGGGACAGGGGGCGAGGAGACCCAGTACTTC
TRBJ2-5 | TRBV5-1 | TRBD1 | NA | CASSSRGQGAGETQYF | TGCGCCAGCAGCTCGAGGGGACAGGGGGCAGGGGAGACCCAGTACTTC
TRBJ2-2 | TRBV6-2/TRBV6-3 | TRBD2 | NA | CASSYPVPFRGDTGELFF | TGTGCCAGCAGTTACCCGGTCCCTTTCCGGGGGGACACCGGGGAGCTGTTTTTT
TRBJ1-2 | TRBV9 | TRBD1 | NA | CASSKRDRDYYGYTF | TGTGCCAGCAGCAAGAGGGACAGGGATTACTATGGCTACACCTTC
TRBJ1-3 | TRBV21-1 | NA | NA | CASSKVGQGPGNTIYF | TGTGCCAGCAGCAAAGTAGGACAGGGGCCTGGAAACACCATATATTTT
TRBJ1-1 | TRBV13 | NA | NA | CASSLGRGGHLNTEAFF | TGTGCCAGCAGCTTGGGCCGGGGGGGACACTTGAACACTGAAGCTTTCTTT
TRBJ1-2 | TRBV15 | NA | NA | CATSRGGGGDYGYTF | TGTGCCACCAGCAGAGGGGGAGGGGGGGACTATGGCTACACCTTC
TRBJ1-6 | TRBV6-5 | TRBD1 | few | CASSSGTGVNPLHF | TGTGCCAGCAGCTCCGGGACAGGGGTGAATCCCCTCCACTTT
TRBJ2-7 | TRBV19 | TRBD1 | NA | CASSPRGTVGYEQYF | TGTGCCAGTAGCCCAAGGGGGACAGTCGGCTACGAGCAGTACTTC
TRBJ2-1 | TRBV19 | NA | NA | CASSIEIPSWGNEQFF | TGTGCCAGTAGTATAGAAATTCCTAGCTGGGGCAATGAGCAGTTCTTC
TRBJ1-1 | TRBV5-6 | TRBD1 | NA | CASSLGQGLSTEAFF | TGTGCCAGCAGCTTGGGACAGGGACTGAGCACTGAAGCTTTCTTT
TRBJ1-2 | TRBV25-1 | TRBD1 | NA | CASSPWETDREVGYTF | TGTGCCAGCAGTCCCTGGGAGACGGACAGGGAAGTCGGCTACACCTTC
TRBJ1-2 | TRBV7-3 | NA | once | CASSLLALGRVNYGYTF | TGTGCCAGCAGCTTATTGGCCCTGGGCAGGGTAAACTATGGCTACACCTTC
TRBJ2-5 | TRBV29-1 | NA | NA | CSGRVYQETQYF | TGCAGCGGCCGAGTGTACCAAGAGACCCAGTACTTC
TRBJ2-3 | TRBV6-5 | NA | NA | CASSTDRGGTDTQYF | TGTGCCAGCAGTACTGACAGGGGAGGGACAGATACGCAGTATTTT
TRBJ1-6 | TRBV5-1 | NA | NA | CASSLGTGNSPLHF | TGCGCCAGCAGCTTGGGAACGGGGAATTCACCCCTCCACTTT
TRBJ1-4 | TRBV14 | NA | few | CASSQDRQLNEKLFF | TGTGCCAGCAGCCAAGATCGACAGCTTAATGAAAAACTGTTTTTT
TRBJ2-3 | TRBV10-2 | TRBD2 | once | CASGLAGADTQYF | TGCGCCAGCGGACTAGCGGGAGCAGATACGCAGTATTTT
TRBJ2-7 | TRBV10-3 | TRBD1 | NA | CAIRAGQGGYEQYF | TGTGCCATCAGAGCTGGACAGGGCGGTTACGAGCAGTACTTC
TRBJ1-6 | TRBV9 | NA | NA | CASSVSVNSPLHF | TGTGCCAGCAGCGTCTCAGTGAATTCACCCCTCCACTTT
TRBJ1-5 | TRBV19 | NA | once | CASSIDRGWNQPQHF | TGTGCCAGTAGTATAGATCGGGGGTGGAATCAGCCCCAGCATTTT
TRBJ2-1 | TRBV5-1 | TRBD1 | NA | CASRPTGDPLYNEQFF | TGCGCCAGCAGACCGACAGGGGACCCCCTTTACAATGAGCAGTTCTTC
TRBJ1-1 | TRBV3-1/TRBV3-2 | NA | NA | CASSPGRMNTEAFF | TGTGCCAGCAGTCCAGGGCGGATGAACACTGAAGCTTTCTTT
TRBJ1-4 | TRBV5-6 | NA | NA | CASSFGLAPYEKLFF | TGTGCCAGCAGCTTTGGGCTGGCCCCGTATGAAAAACTGTTTTTT
TRBJ1-1 | TRBV19 | TRBD1 | few | CASSTRQGLEAFF | TGTGCCAGTAGTACCCGACAGGGTTTGGAAGCTTTCTTT
TRBJ2-5 | TRBV30 | TRBD2 | NA | CAWISGGYQETQYF | TGTGCCTGGATTAGCGGGGGGTACCAAGAGACCCAGTACTTC
TRBJ2-5 | TRBV20-1 | TRBD1 | NA | CSASADREETQYF | TGCAGTGCTAGTGCGGACAGGGAGGAGACCCAGTACTTC
TRBJ1-2 | TRBV7-9 | NA | NA | CASSELEASNYGYTF | TGTGCCAGCAGCGAACTTGAGGCCTCTAACTATGGCTACACCTTC
TRBJ1-2 | TRBV5-1 | TRBD1 | NA | CASSSDQGAYYGYTF | TGCGCCAGCAGCAGCGACCAGGGGGCTTACTATGGCTACACCTTC
TRBJ2-7 | TRBV12-3/TRBV12-4 | NA | few | CASSQFTYEQYF | TGTGCCAGCAGTCAGTTTACCTACGAGCAGTACTTC
TRBJ2-1 | TRBV27 | TRBD2 | NA | CASSLATTSGLYNEQFF | TGTGCCAGCAGTTTAGCCACGACTAGCGGCCTCTACAATGAGCAGTTCTTC
TRBJ1-1 | TRBV5-1 | TRBD1 | NA | CASSSQGQETEAFF | TGCGCCAGCAGCTCCCAGGGACAGGAGACTGAAGCTTTCTTT
TRBJ1-1 | TRBV15 | NA | once | CATSRDPNAGEAFF | TGTGCCACCAGCAGGGACCCAAATGCGGGTGAAGCTTTCTTT
TRBJ2-7 | TRBV5-6 | NA | NA | CASSPGAAGLSHEQYF | TGTGCCAGCAGCCCTGGCGCAGCAGGATTATCCCACGAGCAGTACTTC
TRBJ1-6 | TRBV30 | TRBD1 | few | CASGTGVNSPLHF | TGTGCCTCCGGGACAGGGGTTAATTCACCCCTCCACTTT
TRBJ2-5 | TRBV5-1 | NA | NA | CASSPGGVKETQYF | TGCGCCAGCAGCCCCGGAGGGGTCAAAGAGACCCAGTACTTC
TRBJ2-7 | TRBV12-3/TRBV12-4 | NA | NA | CASSPGNAYEQYF | TGTGCCAGCAGTCCGGGGAATGCCTACGAGCAGTACTTC
TRBJ2-6 | TRBV28 | NA | NA | CASSLPNPGANVLTF | TGTGCCAGCAGTTTACCAAATCCCGGGGCCAACGTCCTGACTTTC
TRBJ2-5 | TRBV15 | NA | NA | CATSPRVEGWTQYF | TGTGCCACCAGCCCCAGGGTCGAAGGGTGGACCCAGTACTTC
TRBJ2-2 | TRBV5-1 | TRBD1 | NA | CASNPSAGGTGELFF | TGCGCCAGCAATCCTTCGGCAGGGGGAACCGGGGAGCTGTTTTTT
TRBJ1-3 | TRBV15 | TRBD1 | NA | CATSRNTGASSGNTIYF | TGTGCCACCAGCAGAAATACAGGGGCAAGCTCTGGAAACACCATATATTTT
TRBJ2-1 | TRBV28 | NA | NA | CASSFNDARRGNEQFF | TGTGCCAGCAGTTTTAATGATGCGCGCAGGGGCAATGAGCAGTTCTTC
TRBJ2-2 | TRBV7-9 | NA | NA | CASTLQGTGELFF | TGTGCCAGCACCCTCCAGGGGACCGGGGAGCTGTTTTTT
TRBJ2-7 | TRBV6-2/TRBV6-3 | TRBD1 | NA | CASSPQPGQAFSYEQYF | TGTGCCAGCAGCCCTCAACCGGGACAGGCTTTTTCCTACGAGCAGTACTTC
TRBJ2-1 | TRBV5-5 | TRBD2 | NA | CASSLGLASGFF | TGTGCCAGCAGCTTGGGACTAGCCTCGGGGTTCTTC
TRBJ2-1 | TRBV19 | TRBD1 | NA | CASSPTGVRTSYNEQFF | TGTGCCAGTAGCCCAACAGGGGTCCGGACTTCCTACAATGAGCAGTTCTTC